This is a list of T cell receptor beta chains from one sample in a study of blood T cell repertoires in COVID-19. The repertoire was sequenced with immunoSEQ multiplex PCR; TCRdb's copy has only in-frame clones and lacks some. The repertoire includes approximately 160,000 clones, 80% to 90% of them detected once, and nearly 8% sits in the top ten. Source material: PBMCs or T cells enriched from blood (not recorded which). These receptors came from a woman aged 50 to 60 who had recovered from COVID-19. Each CDR3 is given with its conserved first and last residue. The order of the fields is clone size, J gene, D gene, V gene, CDR3 protein, CDR3 DNA. The D gene is left open where the match is weak. Clone sizes are given selectively: once, few, many, or a class where the clone is expanded.

clone_size: NA; j_call: TRBJ1-3; d_call: NA; v_call: TRBV12-3/TRBV12-4; cdr3_aa: CASRGGDGNTIYF; cdr3_nt: TGTGCCAGCAGGGGAGGGGACGGAAACACCATATATTTT
clone_size: once; j_call: TRBJ2-7; d_call: NA; v_call: TRBV11-2; cdr3_aa: CASSLDRGHEQYF; cdr3_nt: TGTGCCAGCAGCTTAGATCGTGGCCACGAGCAGTACTTC
clone_size: NA; j_call: TRBJ1-1; d_call: NA; v_call: TRBV18; cdr3_aa: CASSPYEIRDTVAFF; cdr3_nt: TGTGCCAGCTCACCCTATGAAATCCGGGACACGGTGGCTTTCTTT
clone_size: NA; j_call: TRBJ1-4; d_call: NA; v_call: TRBV9; cdr3_aa: CASSVEPARRGEKLFF; cdr3_nt: TGTGCCAGCAGCGTAGAACCTGCTCGGAGGGGTGAAAAACTGTTTTTT
clone_size: few; j_call: TRBJ1-4; d_call: NA; v_call: TRBV4-3; cdr3_aa: CASSPRAGTNEKLFF; cdr3_nt: TGCGCCAGCAGCCCGCGGGCCGGGACTAATGAAAAACTGTTTTTT
clone_size: NA; j_call: TRBJ2-1; d_call: TRBD1; v_call: TRBV7-2; cdr3_aa: CASSRRDRGRLLNEQFF; cdr3_nt: TGTGCCAGCAGCCGTAGGGACAGGGGACGGCTATTAAATGAGCAGTTCTTC
clone_size: NA; j_call: TRBJ1-2; d_call: NA; v_call: TRBV18; cdr3_aa: CASSPDWGGYGYTF; cdr3_nt: TGTGCCAGCTCCCCCGACTGGGGGGGCTATGGCTACACCTTC
clone_size: NA; j_call: TRBJ1-2; d_call: NA; v_call: TRBV7-2; cdr3_aa: CASSLAGGRVSEGYTF; cdr3_nt: TGTGCCAGCAGCTTAGCGGGAGGCAGGGTATCCGAAGGCTACACCTTC
clone_size: NA; j_call: TRBJ2-7; d_call: NA; v_call: TRBV6-5; cdr3_aa: CASSRSEDRNYEQYF; cdr3_nt: TGTGCCAGCAGCCGATCCGAGGACAGAAACTACGAGCAGTACTTC
clone_size: NA; j_call: TRBJ2-7; d_call: NA; v_call: TRBV19; cdr3_aa: CASRVGGSATQYF; cdr3_nt: TGTGCCAGTAGAGTAGGAGGTTCGGCGACACAGTACTTC
clone_size: NA; j_call: TRBJ1-1; d_call: NA; v_call: TRBV19; cdr3_aa: CASSAPQGRSIEAFF; cdr3_nt: TGTGCCAGTAGTGCCCCACAGGGACGGAGCATTGAAGCTTTCTTT
clone_size: few; j_call: TRBJ1-1; d_call: NA; v_call: TRBV3-1/TRBV3-2; cdr3_aa: CASSQDGRRLNTEAFF; cdr3_nt: TGTGCCAGCAGCCAAGATGGGAGAAGGCTGAACACTGAAGCTTTCTTT
clone_size: NA; j_call: TRBJ1-6; d_call: TRBD1; v_call: TRBV28; cdr3_aa: CASSPSTGETSPLHF; cdr3_nt: TGTGCCAGCAGTCCTTCGACAGGGGAAACTTCACCCCTCCACTTT
clone_size: NA; j_call: TRBJ1-4; d_call: TRBD1; v_call: TRBV7-9; cdr3_aa: CASSLGGGTANEKLFF; cdr3_nt: TGTGCCAGCAGCTTAGGGGGTGGGACAGCTAATGAAAAACTGTTTTTT
clone_size: NA; j_call: TRBJ2-2; d_call: TRBD2; v_call: TRBV10-2; cdr3_aa: CASSYPTSGRPNTGELFF; cdr3_nt: TGCGCCAGCAGTTACCCGACTAGCGGACGACCGAACACCGGGGAGCTGTTTTTT
clone_size: NA; j_call: TRBJ2-3; d_call: TRBD2; v_call: TRBV5-1; cdr3_aa: CASSLASRGATDTQYF; cdr3_nt: TGCGCCAGCAGCTTGGCCTCGCGGGGGGCGACAGATACGCAGTATTTT
clone_size: NA; j_call: TRBJ1-6; d_call: NA; v_call: TRBV3-1/TRBV3-2; cdr3_aa: CASSSGSPLHF; cdr3_nt: TGTGCCAGCTCGTCCGGTTCACCCCTCCACTTT
clone_size: NA; j_call: TRBJ2-3; d_call: NA; v_call: TRBV7-9; cdr3_aa: CASSLGGGGTDTQYF; cdr3_nt: TGTGCCAGCAGCCTAGGGGGAGGAGGCACAGATACGCAGTATTTT
clone_size: NA; j_call: TRBJ1-2; d_call: NA; v_call: TRBV6-5; cdr3_aa: CASSYTWGEGYTF; cdr3_nt: TGTGCCAGCAGCTACACTTGGGGGGAAGGCTACACCTTC
clone_size: NA; j_call: TRBJ1-1; d_call: NA; v_call: TRBV11-2; cdr3_aa: CASVFGPLNTEAFF; cdr3_nt: TGTGCCAGCGTCTTTGGGCCCCTGAACACTGAAGCTTTCTTT
clone_size: NA; j_call: TRBJ2-3; d_call: TRBD2; v_call: TRBV3-1/TRBV3-2; cdr3_aa: CASSLRTSGSPDTQYF; cdr3_nt: TGTGCCAGCAGCCTCCGGACTAGCGGGAGTCCGGATACGCAGTATTTT
clone_size: NA; j_call: TRBJ2-7; d_call: NA; v_call: TRBV29-1; cdr3_aa: CSVKDRYSYEQYF; cdr3_nt: TGCAGCGTTAAGGACAGATACTCCTACGAGCAGTACTTC
clone_size: NA; j_call: TRBJ1-5; d_call: NA; v_call: TRBV9; cdr3_aa: CASSADNDQPQHF; cdr3_nt: TGTGCCAGCAGCGCGGACAACGATCAGCCCCAGCATTTT
clone_size: NA; j_call: TRBJ1-1; d_call: TRBD1; v_call: TRBV6-5; cdr3_aa: CASRTGGYSNTEAFF; cdr3_nt: TGTGCCAGCAGGACAGGGGGCTATTCGAACACTGAAGCTTTCTTT
clone_size: NA; j_call: TRBJ1-2; d_call: NA; v_call: TRBV6-5; cdr3_aa: CASSSTGPGGYTF; cdr3_nt: TGTGCCAGCAGTTCAACAGGGCCCGGTGGCTACACCTTC
clone_size: NA; j_call: TRBJ1-6; d_call: NA; v_call: TRBV4-3; cdr3_aa: CASSSPELNSPLHF; cdr3_nt: TGCGCCAGCAGCAGCCCCGAGCTCAATTCACCCCTCCACTTT
clone_size: NA; j_call: TRBJ2-3; d_call: NA; v_call: TRBV10-3; cdr3_aa: CAIRGFSTDTQYF; cdr3_nt: TGTGCCATTCGAGGGTTTAGCACAGATACGCAGTATTTT
clone_size: NA; j_call: TRBJ2-6; d_call: NA; v_call: TRBV19; cdr3_aa: CASSSTGTGANVLTF; cdr3_nt: TGTGCCAGTAGTAGTACGGGGACTGGGGCCAACGTCCTGACTTTC